These 2 T cell receptor beta chains were sequenced from one sample in a study of blood T cell repertoires in COVID-19 (TCRdb year 2020). The library was made by the immunoSEQ multiplex PCR assay. TCRdb took this table from immuneACCESS and kept in-frame rearrangements with V and J called. Such tables lack part of the clones; where checked against another copy, unresolved V genes explain under half of the gap, and the rest is unexplained. The sample data list about 370,000 clones, and 87% of these were observed just once. The ten largest account for more than 9% of the sample. Input material: peripheral blood. These receptors were obtained from a woman aged 25 to 39 with COVID-19, enrolled during active disease.

The chain couples TRBV9 to TRBJ2-1, with 7 nucleotides matching TRBD2. The length of the CDR3 is 20 residues. After removal of 1 base from V and 0 bases from J, the junction contained 16 bases not matched to a gene. CDR1 and CDR2 (germline): SGDLS, YYNGEE. The CDR3 DNA is TGTGCCAGCAGCGTATCCCCAGGGCCCCTTGGCGGGAGCTCCTACAATGAGCAGTTCTTC. This encodes CASSVSPGPLGGSSYNEQFF.

The V call is TRBV6-5, the J call TRBJ2-1; 9 bases line up with TRBD2. V lost 6 bases to trimming and J lost 2 bases; unmatched junction nucleotides: 5. Per germline, CDR1 MNHEY and CDR2 SVGAGI. The CDR3 is made up of 15 amino acids. The CDR3 DNA reads as TGTGCCAGCAGAGTCGGACTAGCGCCCTACAATGAGCAGTTCTTC. Protein sequence: CASRVGLAPYNEQFF.